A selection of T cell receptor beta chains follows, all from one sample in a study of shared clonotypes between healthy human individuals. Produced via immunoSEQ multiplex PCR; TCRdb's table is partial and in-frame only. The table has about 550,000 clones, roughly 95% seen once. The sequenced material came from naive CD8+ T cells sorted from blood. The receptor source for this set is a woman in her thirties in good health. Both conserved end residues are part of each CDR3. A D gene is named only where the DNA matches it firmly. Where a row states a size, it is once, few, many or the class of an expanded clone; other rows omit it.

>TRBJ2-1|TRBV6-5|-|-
CASSWSNEQFF
TGTGCCAGCAGTTGGAGCAATGAGCAGTTCTTC
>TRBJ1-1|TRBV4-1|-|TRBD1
CASSPVQGSRTEAFF
TGCGCCAGCAGCCCGGTACAGGGGTCCCGAACTGAAGCTTTCTTT
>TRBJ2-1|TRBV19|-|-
CASSHHPGLSSYNEQFF
TGTGCCAGTAGTCATCACCCGGGACTCAGCTCCTACAATGAGCAGTTCTTC
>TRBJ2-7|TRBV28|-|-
CASSPERSAAYEQYF
TGTGCCAGCAGTCCAGAGCGGTCTGCTGCCTACGAGCAGTACTTC
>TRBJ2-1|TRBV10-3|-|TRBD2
CAISESGREAHYNEQFF
TGTGCCATCAGTGAGTCCGGGCGGGAGGCCCACTACAATGAGCAGTTCTTC
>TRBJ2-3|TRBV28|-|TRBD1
CASSPGTERDTQYF
TGTGCCAGCAGTCCGGGGACAGAGAGGGATACGCAGTATTTT
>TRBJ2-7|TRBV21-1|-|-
CASSRTSEYEQYF
TGTGCCAGCTCTCGGACTAGCGAATACGAGCAGTACTTC
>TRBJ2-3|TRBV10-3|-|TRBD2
CAISARGLAGNTDTQYF
TGTGCCATCAGTGCCCGCGGACTAGCGGGAAACACAGATACGCAGTATTTT
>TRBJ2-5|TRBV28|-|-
CASSLDLAGSQETQYF
TGTGCCAGCAGTTTGGACCTCGCAGGGAGCCAAGAGACCCAGTACTTC
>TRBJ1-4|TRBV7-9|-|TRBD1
CASSLTAGQGASNEKLFF
TGTGCCAGCAGCTTAACGGCTGGACAGGGCGCTTCTAATGAAAAACTGTTTTTT
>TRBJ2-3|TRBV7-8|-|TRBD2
CASSWGLAGVLDTQYF
TGTGCCAGCAGCTGGGGACTAGCGGGAGTTCTGGATACGCAGTATTTT
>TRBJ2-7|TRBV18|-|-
CASSPPGQPYEQYF
TGTGCCAGCTCACCACCGGGACAACCTTACGAGCAGTACTTC
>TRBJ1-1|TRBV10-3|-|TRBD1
CAISGTGQQNTEAFF
TGTGCCATCAGTGGTACGGGACAGCAGAACACTGAAGCTTTCTTT
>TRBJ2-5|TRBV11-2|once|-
CASSSATEMGQETQYF
TGTGCCAGCAGCAGCGCTACAGAGATGGGCCAAGAGACCCAGTACTTC
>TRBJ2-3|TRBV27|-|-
CASRGSGTDTQYF
TGTGCCAGCCGTGGGAGCGGAACAGATACGCAGTATTTT
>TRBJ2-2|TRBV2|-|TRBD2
CASSEPGSGREFGTGELFF
TGTGCCAGTTCGGAACCGGGTAGCGGGAGGGAGTTTGGCACCGGGGAGCTGTTTTTT
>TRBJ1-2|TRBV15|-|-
CATSRENRLTWGYTF
TGTGCCACCAGCAGGGAAAACAGGTTAACTTGGGGCTACACCTTC
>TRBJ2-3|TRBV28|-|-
CASRPFGGLNTQYF
TGTGCCAGCCGACCTTTCGGGGGTCTGAATACGCAGTATTTT
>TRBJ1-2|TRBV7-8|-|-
CASSSYTGWTNYGYTF
TGTGCCAGCAGCTCATACACAGGGTGGACTAACTATGGCTACACCTTC
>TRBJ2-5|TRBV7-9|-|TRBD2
CASSLESLAEETQYF
TGTGCCAGCAGCTTAGAGTCACTAGCGGAAGAGACCCAGTACTTC
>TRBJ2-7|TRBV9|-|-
CASSADNAHEQYF
TGTGCCAGCAGCGCTGACAATGCACACGAGCAGTACTTC
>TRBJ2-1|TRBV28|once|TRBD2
CASLRASGWNEQFF
TGTGCCAGCCTGAGGGCTAGCGGATGGAATGAGCAGTTCTTC
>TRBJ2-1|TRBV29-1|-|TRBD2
CSVEGLAGGNYNEQFF
TGCAGCGTTGAGGGACTAGCGGGAGGGAACTACAATGAGCAGTTCTTC
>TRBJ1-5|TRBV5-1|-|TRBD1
CASSLGTGNQPQHF
TGCGCCAGCAGCCTAGGGACAGGCAATCAGCCCCAGCATTTT
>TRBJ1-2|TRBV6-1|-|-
CASTSGPGYTF
TGTGCCAGCACCTCGGGACCCGGCTACACCTTC
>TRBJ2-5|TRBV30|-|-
CAWSVHNQETQYF
TGTGCCTGGAGTGTACATAACCAAGAGACCCAGTACTTC
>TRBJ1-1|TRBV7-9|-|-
CASSLIGSVGTEAFF
TGTGCCAGCAGCTTAATTGGTTCTGTTGGAACTGAAGCTTTCTTT
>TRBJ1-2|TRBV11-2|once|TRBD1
CASSLRTGVALNYGYTF
TGTGCCAGCAGCCTCAGGACAGGAGTTGCCCTTAACTATGGCTACACCTTC
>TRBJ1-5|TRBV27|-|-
CASSLGSGHPNQPQHF
TGTGCCAGCAGTTTAGGGTCAGGACACCCTAATCAGCCCCAGCATTTT
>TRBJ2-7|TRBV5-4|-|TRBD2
CASSNSSGRAYEQYF
TGTGCCAGCAGCAATTCTAGCGGGAGGGCCTACGAGCAGTACTTC
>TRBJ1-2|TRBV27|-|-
CASSSQANYGYTF
TGTGCCAGCAGTTCCCAAGCTAACTATGGCTACACCTTC
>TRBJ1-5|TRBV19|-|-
CASSIDMLSGINSNQPQHF
TGTGCCAGTAGTATAGATATGTTGTCTGGCATTAATAGCAATCAGCCCCAGCATTTT
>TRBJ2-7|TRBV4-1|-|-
CASSQDWVPQSSYEQYF
TGCGCCAGCAGCCAAGATTGGGTACCGCAGAGCTCCTACGAGCAGTACTTC
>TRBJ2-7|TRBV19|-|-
CASSIDSGNSYEQYF
TGTGCCAGTAGTATAGACTCGGGCAACTCCTACGAGCAGTACTTC
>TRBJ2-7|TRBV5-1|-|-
CASKPGAALSHEQYF
TGCGCCAGCAAACCCGGCGCAGCGCTCTCCCACGAGCAGTACTTC
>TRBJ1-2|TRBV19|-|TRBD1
CASTGTDYGYTF
TGTGCCAGTACTGGGACAGACTATGGCTACACCTTC
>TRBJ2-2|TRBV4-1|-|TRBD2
CASSLRTSGRAMTGELFF
TGCGCCAGCAGCCTCCGGACTAGCGGGAGGGCCATGACCGGGGAGCTGTTTTTT
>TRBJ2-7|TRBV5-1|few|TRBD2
CASSLAGGLAYSYEQYF
TGCGCCAGCAGCTTGGCCGGGGGACTAGCCTACTCCTACGAGCAGTACTTC
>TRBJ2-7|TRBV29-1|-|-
CSVEVAQTGLEQYF
TGCAGCGTTGAAGTTGCGCAGACGGGCCTCGAGCAGTACTTC
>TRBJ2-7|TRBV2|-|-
CASSPSPNEQYF
TGTGCCAGCAGTCCCAGCCCAAACGAGCAGTACTTC
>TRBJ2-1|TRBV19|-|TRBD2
CASAVWGGASVPFF
TGTGCCAGTGCCGTATGGGGAGGGGCCTCGGTGCCGTTCTTC
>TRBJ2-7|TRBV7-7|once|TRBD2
CASSSGTSGAYEQYF
TGTGCCAGCAGCTCAGGGACTAGCGGGGCCTACGAGCAGTACTTC
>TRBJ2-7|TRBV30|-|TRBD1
CAWSVATGTAYEQYF
TGTGCCTGGAGTGTCGCGACAGGGACCGCCTACGAGCAGTACTTC
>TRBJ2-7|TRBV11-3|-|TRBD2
CASSPKGTSGTISYEQYF
TGTGCCAGCAGCCCCAAGGGGACTAGCGGGACTATCTCCTACGAGCAGTACTTC
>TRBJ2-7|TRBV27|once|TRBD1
CASSFGVPDRGYEQYF
TGTGCCAGCAGTTTCGGTGTGCCGGACAGGGGCTACGAGCAGTACTTC
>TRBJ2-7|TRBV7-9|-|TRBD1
CASSSGGTGVEQYF
TGTGCCAGCAGCTCAGGGGGGACAGGGGTCGAGCAGTACTTC
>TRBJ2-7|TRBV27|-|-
CATNSGPDGYEQYF
TGTGCCACAAACTCGGGGCCGGACGGATACGAGCAGTACTTC
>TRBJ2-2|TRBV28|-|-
CASSTPGYTGELFF
TGTGCCAGCAGTACTCCAGGGTACACCGGGGAGCTGTTTTTT
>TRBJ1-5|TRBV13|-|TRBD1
CASSQGQGISPQHF
TGTGCCAGCAGCCAGGGACAGGGTATTTCACCCCAGCATTTT
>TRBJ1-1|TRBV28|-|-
CASSLSARNTEAFF
TGTGCCAGCAGTTTATCTGCAAGGAACACTGAAGCTTTCTTT
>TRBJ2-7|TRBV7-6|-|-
CASSLGGLPYEQYF
TGTGCCAGCAGCTTGGGGGGGCTCCCCTACGAGCAGTACTTC
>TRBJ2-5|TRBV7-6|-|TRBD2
CASSPLSGNQETQYF
TGTGCCAGCAGCCCCCTTAGCGGGAACCAAGAGACCCAGTACTTC
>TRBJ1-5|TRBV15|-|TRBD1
CATSRDQGQAQPQHF
TGTGCCACCAGCAGAGACCAGGGACAGGCGCAGCCCCAGCATTTT
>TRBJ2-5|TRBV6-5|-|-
CASSDTKEETQYF
TGTGCCAGCAGTGATACAAAAGAAGAGACCCAGTACTTC
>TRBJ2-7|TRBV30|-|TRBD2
CAWSSLAGGNEQYF
TGTGCCTGGAGTTCGCTAGCGGGGGGCAACGAGCAGTACTTC
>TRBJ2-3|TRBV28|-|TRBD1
CASRKGASTDTQYF
TGTGCCAGCCGAAAGGGGGCGAGCACAGATACGCAGTATTTT
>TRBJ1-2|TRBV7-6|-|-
CASSPRQNYGYTF
TGTGCCAGCAGCCCCAGACAGAACTATGGCTACACCTTC
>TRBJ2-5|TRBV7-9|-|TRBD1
CASSSTPGQQETQYF
TGTGCCAGCAGCTCCACACCGGGACAGCAAGAGACCCAGTACTTC
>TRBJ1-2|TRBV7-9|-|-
CASSFTGAYGYTF
TGTGCCAGCAGCTTTACCGGTGCATATGGCTACACCTTC